These T cell receptor beta chains were read from a single sample in a study of T-cell reconstitution after alpha-beta-depleted transplantation in children. TCRdb re-called the PCR reads through MiXCR, storing one row per CDR3 protein. The sample includes about 500,000 distinct CDR3 sequences, over 10% seen only once; the top ten take 14%. Source: PBMCs, mostly from graft donor cells, taken 180 days after TCRalphabeta/CD19-depleted stem cell transplant. These receptors came from a female patient aged 2 to 10 who had a stem cell transplant for aplastic anemia, so the T cells may come from the graft donor. CDR3s include the opening cysteine and the closing phenylalanine or tryptophan. A D gene is named only where the DNA matches it firmly. Only part of the rows carry a size: once, few, many, or a class if the clone is expanded.

clone_size: .; v_call: TRBV5-1; d_call: .; j_call: TRBJ2-1; cdr3_nt: TGCGCCAGCAGCCTTACCCGGACGTTACCGGGGGAGCAGTTCTTC; cdr3_aa: CASSLTRTLPGEQFF
clone_size: many; v_call: TRBV20-1; d_call: .; j_call: TRBJ1-2; cdr3_nt: TGCAGTGCCCCGAGCGGCTCCCTTTCTGGCTACACCTTC; cdr3_aa: CSAPSGSLSGYTF
clone_size: .; v_call: TRBV15; d_call: .; j_call: TRBJ1-6; cdr3_nt: TGTGCCACCAGCAGAGAAAGGGCGCCAGTAGCCCTCCACTTT; cdr3_aa: CATSRERAPVALHF
clone_size: few; v_call: TRBV19; d_call: TRBD2; j_call: TRBJ2-1; cdr3_nt: TGTGCCAGTAGTATAGGGTTTGGTGGCGGGAGCTCCTACAATGAGCAGTTCTTC; cdr3_aa: CASSIGFGGGSSYNEQFF
clone_size: .; v_call: TRBV10-3; d_call: TRBD2; j_call: TRBJ2-7; cdr3_nt: TGTGCCACCGAGTGGGAGGGATCCTACGAGCAGTACTTC; cdr3_aa: CATEWEGSYEQYF
clone_size: .; v_call: TRBV15; d_call: TRBD2; j_call: TRBJ2-1; cdr3_nt: TGTGCCACCAGCAGAGATGGTTCAGCGGGAGGCTCCAATGAGCAGTTCTTC; cdr3_aa: CATSRDGSAGGSNEQFF
clone_size: many; v_call: TRBV20-1; d_call: .; j_call: TRBJ2-1; cdr3_nt: TGCAGTGCTAGAGATCGGGGCAGTCCACCCCAGCCCTACAATGAGCAGTTCTTC; cdr3_aa: CSARDRGSPPQPYNEQFF
clone_size: many; v_call: TRBV27; d_call: TRBD2; j_call: TRBJ2-1; cdr3_nt: TGTGCCAGCAGGTTGGGACTAGCGGGCTACAATGAGCAGTTCTTC; cdr3_aa: CASRLGLAGYNEQFF
clone_size: many; v_call: TRBV28; d_call: TRBD1; j_call: TRBJ2-7; cdr3_nt: TGTGCCAGCAGTTTATACGCAGGGGGCCGAGGGTTCTACGAGCAGTACTTC; cdr3_aa: CASSLYAGGRGFYEQYF
clone_size: .; v_call: TRBV7-3; d_call: .; j_call: TRBJ1-1; cdr3_nt: TGTGCCAGCAGCTTAAAAGGGGTGACGCCCCCGAACACTGAAGCTTTCTTT; cdr3_aa: CASSLKGVTPPNTEAFF
clone_size: few; v_call: TRBV4-1; d_call: .; j_call: TRBJ1-2; cdr3_nt: TGCGCCAGCAGCCAAGATCGGGTCTGGGCAGTGGAGGGCGGCTACACCTTC; cdr3_aa: CASSQDRVWAVEGGYTF
clone_size: .; v_call: TRBV6-1; d_call: .; j_call: TRBJ2-1; cdr3_nt: TGTGCCAACGAAACCTACCCCTCCTACAATGAGCAGTTCTTC; cdr3_aa: CANETYPSYNEQFF
clone_size: .; v_call: TRBV28; d_call: TRBD2; j_call: TRBJ2-7; cdr3_nt: TGTGCCAGCAGACTCGGGGGGGCCTACGAGCAGTACTTC; cdr3_aa: CASRLGGAYEQYF
clone_size: few; v_call: TRBV20-1; d_call: .; j_call: TRBJ2-3; cdr3_nt: TGCAGTGTGGTGGTGAGCTCAGATACGCAGTATTTT; cdr3_aa: CSVVVSSDTQYF
clone_size: .; v_call: TRBV5-1; d_call: .; j_call: TRBJ1-1; cdr3_nt: TGCGCCAGCAGCTTGACCTTCCTGTCGAACACTGAAGCTTTCTTT; cdr3_aa: CASSLTFLSNTEAFF
clone_size: .; v_call: TRBV18; d_call: .; j_call: TRBJ1-6; cdr3_nt: TGTGCCAGCTCGCTGGGGACCGGAAATTCACCCCTCCACTTT; cdr3_aa: CASSLGTGNSPLHF
clone_size: .; v_call: TRBV7-8; d_call: TRBD2; j_call: TRBJ2-3; cdr3_nt: TGTGCCAGCAGCGAAGCGGGAGGCACAGATACGCAGTATTTT; cdr3_aa: CASSEAGGTDTQYF
clone_size: few; v_call: TRBV12-3/TRBV12-4; d_call: .; j_call: TRBJ1-5; cdr3_nt: TGTGCCAGCACTTTATCCGGGACATTCACAGGTCAGCCCCAGCATTTT; cdr3_aa: CASTLSGTFTGQPQHF
clone_size: .; v_call: TRBV24-1; d_call: TRBD1; j_call: TRBJ2-5; cdr3_nt: TGTGCCACCAGTGAACCAGGGGGCACGATCCAAGAGACCCAGTACTTC; cdr3_aa: CATSEPGGTIQETQYF
clone_size: .; v_call: TRBV20-1; d_call: .; j_call: TRBJ2-5; cdr3_nt: TGCAGTGCCGGACCCTCCGACAGCAAGCGGGCTTGTAAAGAGACCCAGTACTTC; cdr3_aa: CSAGPSDSKRACKETQYF
clone_size: .; v_call: TRBV5-1; d_call: TRBD2; j_call: TRBJ2-1; cdr3_nt: TGCGCCAGCAGCTTGACAGGGCTGGGGGGACTAGCGAATCCTTACAATGAGCAGTTCTTC; cdr3_aa: CASSLTGLGGLANPYNEQFF
clone_size: many; v_call: TRBV7-2; d_call: TRBD1; j_call: TRBJ1-5; cdr3_nt: TGTGCCAGCAGCTTAGCCGGGACAGGAAGAAATCAGCCCCAGCATTTT; cdr3_aa: CASSLAGTGRNQPQHF
clone_size: many; v_call: TRBV20-1; d_call: TRBD2; j_call: TRBJ2-5; cdr3_nt: TGCAGTGCTAGAGCGGCGCGGGAGAACCAAGAGACCCAGTACTTC; cdr3_aa: CSARAARENQETQYF
clone_size: .; v_call: TRBV14; d_call: .; j_call: TRBJ2-7; cdr3_nt: TGTGCCAGCAGCCAAGAGGGGGGCCACTCCTACGAGCAGTACTTC; cdr3_aa: CASSQEGGHSYEQYF
clone_size: .; v_call: TRBV4-3; d_call: .; j_call: TRBJ1-1; cdr3_nt: TGCGCCAGCAGCCAAGGGGCGGTGAACACTGAAGCTTTCTTT; cdr3_aa: CASSQGAVNTEAFF
clone_size: .; v_call: TRBV6-5; d_call: .; j_call: TRBJ1-5; cdr3_nt: TGTGCCAGCAGTTATCGAGGGGGGCTATGGCAGCCCCAGCATTTT; cdr3_aa: CASSYRGGLWQPQHF
clone_size: many; v_call: TRBV20-1; d_call: .; j_call: TRBJ2-2; cdr3_nt: TGCAGTGCCCGCAGGCCGGGACGTAACACCGGGGAGCTGTTTTTT; cdr3_aa: CSARRPGRNTGELFF
clone_size: few; v_call: TRBV25-1; d_call: .; j_call: TRBJ1-6; cdr3_nt: TGTGCCAGCAGACCTCGGACGGTGAATTCACCCCTCCACTTT; cdr3_aa: CASRPRTVNSPLHF
clone_size: .; v_call: TRBV5-6; d_call: TRBD1; j_call: TRBJ2-7; cdr3_nt: TGTGCCAGCAGCGACAGGGGGGGCTCCTACGAGCAGTACTTC; cdr3_aa: CASSDRGGSYEQYF
clone_size: .; v_call: TRBV11-2; d_call: .; j_call: TRBJ2-3; cdr3_nt: TGTGCCAGCAGGTTCAAGGCTATCACCACAGATACGCAGTATTTT; cdr3_aa: CASRFKAITTDTQYF
clone_size: .; v_call: TRBV7-9; d_call: .; j_call: TRBJ2-3; cdr3_nt: TGTGCCAGCAGCTTATATCATGAGGATCGGGATACGCAGTATTTT; cdr3_aa: CASSLYHEDRDTQYF